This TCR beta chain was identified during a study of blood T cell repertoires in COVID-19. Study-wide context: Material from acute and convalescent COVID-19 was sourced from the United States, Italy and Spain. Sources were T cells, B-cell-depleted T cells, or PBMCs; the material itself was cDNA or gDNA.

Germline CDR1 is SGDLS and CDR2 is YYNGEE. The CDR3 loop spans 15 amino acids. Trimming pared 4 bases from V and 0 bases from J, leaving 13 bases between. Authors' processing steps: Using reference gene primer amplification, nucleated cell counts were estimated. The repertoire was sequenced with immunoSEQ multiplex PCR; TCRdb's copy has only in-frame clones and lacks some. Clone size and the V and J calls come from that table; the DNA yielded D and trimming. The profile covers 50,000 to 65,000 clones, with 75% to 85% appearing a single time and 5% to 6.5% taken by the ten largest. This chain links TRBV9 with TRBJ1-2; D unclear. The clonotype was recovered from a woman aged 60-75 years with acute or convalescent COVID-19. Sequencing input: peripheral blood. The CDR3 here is CASSPSLHANYGYTF. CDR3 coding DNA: TGTGCCAGCAGCCCCTCCTTACATGCTAACTATGGCTACACCTTC. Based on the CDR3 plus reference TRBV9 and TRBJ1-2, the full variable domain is DSGVTQTPKHLITATGQRVTLRCSPRSGDLSVYWYQQSLDQGLQFLIQYYNGEERAKGNILERFSAQQFPDLHSELNLSSLELGDSALYFCASSPSLHANYGYTFGSGTRLTVV.